One sample yielded the 10 T cell receptor beta chains listed below, sequenced in a study of blood T cell repertoires in COVID-19. Libraries were prepared by immunoSEQ multiplex PCR; TCRdb keeps only in-frame clonotypes and omits some of them. This sample yields 90,000 to 110,000 clones, of which roughly 82% are seen a single time; 7% to 9% belongs to the top ten. The sample comprised peripheral blood. The receptors derive from a woman of 80 years or more with active or convalescent COVID-19.

This clone was recorded many times. The chain couples TRBV2 to TRBJ2-3; no firm D call. The CDR3 spans 15 residues. Germline CDR1 SNHLY, CDR2 FYNNEI. Trimming shortened V by 6 bases and J by 10 bases, and 23 bases separated the two germline ends. The CDR3 protein is CASRPTGSPNVAQYF. CDR3 nucleotides: TGTGCCAGCAGGCCTACCGGGTCTCCTAATGTGGCGCAGTATTTT.

This chain uses TRBV3-1 (or the pseudogene TRBV3-2) with TRBJ1-2; D perhaps matches TRBD1 (5 bases). The CDR3 loop spans 12 amino acids. V lost 2 bases to trimming and J lost 8 bases, with 9 bases between them. Germline loops: CDR1 LGHDT, CDR2 YNNKEL (reference sequence). CDR3 loop: CASSQPGLGYTF. The CDR3 DNA reads TGTGCCAGCAGCCAACCAGGGTTAGGCTACACCTTC.

This sequence joins TRBV5-1 and TRBJ2-1; 8 bases align to TRBD2. The CDR3 sequence is 16 residues long. With V trimmed by 4 bases and J by 1 base, 7 bases remained unmatched. The germline V gene has CDR1 SGHRS and CDR2 YFSETQ. This CDR3 reads CASSERTSGSYNEQFF. In DNA form, the CDR3 reads TGCGCCAGCAGCGAACGTACTAGCGGTTCCTACAATGAGCAGTTCTTC.

V usage is TRBV15 and J usage is TRBJ2-1; 14 bases align to TRBD2. Per the germline V gene, CDR1 is LNHNV and CDR2 is YYDKDF (reference sequence). V was pared by 3 bases and J by 0 bases, with 13 bases of the junction left unmatched. The CDR3 runs to 21 residues. CDR3 sequence reads: CATSRAGLAGETTSSYNEQFF. The CDR3 nucleotides read TGTGCCACCAGCAGGGCGGGACTAGCGGGAGAAACCACCAGCTCCTACAATGAGCAGTTCTTC.

The V and J genes are TRBV7-3 and TRBJ2-7; TRBD2 is a possible D gene (5 bases). Germline values: CDR1 SGHTA, CDR2 FQGTGA. Trimming cost V 5 bases and J 1 base, with 18 bases left between them. CDR3 length equals 16 residues. As DNA, the CDR3 is TGTGCCAGCAGCCCGAGTTTGTGGGAGCAGTCCTACGAGCAGTACTTC. Translated: CASSPSLWEQSYEQYF.

The chain employs TRBV28 and TRBJ2-2; possible D gene TRBD1, 7 bases. The CDR3 length is 15 residues. Germline CDR1 is MDHEN and CDR2 is SYDVKM. The V end was cut by 2 bases, the J end by 2 bases, with 9 bases between. Here the CDR3 reads CASSLGGGNTGELFF. CDR3 sequence (DNA): TGTGCCAGCAGTTTAGGAGGGGGCAACACCGGGGAGCTGTTTTTT.

The rearrangement links TRBV5-1 to TRBJ2-7; a weak D match, TRBD2 (5 bases). The CDR3 is 15 amino acids. Between the trimmed V and J ends, which lost 3 bases and 0 bases, there was a span of 13 bases. CDR1 is SGHRS and CDR2 is YFSETQ in the germline V gene. The CDR3 here is CASSSLRGSSYEQYF. The CDR3 nucleotides read TGCGCCAGCAGCTCCCTTCGAGGGAGCTCCTACGAGCAGTACTTC.

On this clone itself: The identical CDR3 is also encoded by other nucleotide sequences in the sample. This chain joins TRBV5-1 and TRBJ2-5, with 7 bases aligning to TRBD1. The CDR3 covers 14 residues. Germline V gives CDR1 SGHRS, CDR2 YFSETQ. J lost 4 bases, V lost 0 bases, and 3 bases had no gene match. The DNA for the CDR3 is TGCGCCAGCAGCTTGGGACAGGGACGAGAGACCCAGTACTTC. This encodes CASSLGQGRETQYF.

The CDR3: CASSFQGDRPYEQYF. In nucleotides, the CDR3 is TGCGCCAGCAGCTTCCAGGGGGATAGGCCCTACGAGCAGTACTTC. V usage is TRBV5-1 and J usage is TRBJ2-7; 7 bases match TRBD1. J gave up 2 bases and V 2 bases, and 7 bases lay outside the gene matches. This CDR3 is built from 15 residues. Germline V lookup: CDR1 SGHRS, CDR2 YFSETQ.

This chain joins TRBV27 and TRBJ1-6; 9 bases are shared with TRBD1. Germline V gene data show CDR1 as MNHEY and CDR2 as SMNVEV (reference sequence). V gave up 2 bases and J gave up 9 bases; unmatched junction bases: 5. The CDR3 consists of 15 residues. CDR3 in DNA: TGTGCCAGCAGTTTAGTTGGGACAGGGTTTTCACCCCTCCACTTT. It codes for CASSLVGTGFSPLHF.